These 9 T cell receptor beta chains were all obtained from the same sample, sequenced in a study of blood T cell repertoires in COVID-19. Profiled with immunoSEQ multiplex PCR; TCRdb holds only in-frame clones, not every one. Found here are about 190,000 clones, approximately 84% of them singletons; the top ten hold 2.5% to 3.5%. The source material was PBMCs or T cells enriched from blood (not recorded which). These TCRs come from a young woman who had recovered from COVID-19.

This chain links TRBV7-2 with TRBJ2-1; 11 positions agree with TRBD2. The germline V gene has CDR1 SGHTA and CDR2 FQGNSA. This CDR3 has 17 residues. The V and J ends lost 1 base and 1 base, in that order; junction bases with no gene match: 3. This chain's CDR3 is CASSLGGLAASYNEQFF. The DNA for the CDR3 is TGTGCCAGCAGCTTAGGGGGACTAGCGGCGTCCTACAATGAGCAGTTCTTC.

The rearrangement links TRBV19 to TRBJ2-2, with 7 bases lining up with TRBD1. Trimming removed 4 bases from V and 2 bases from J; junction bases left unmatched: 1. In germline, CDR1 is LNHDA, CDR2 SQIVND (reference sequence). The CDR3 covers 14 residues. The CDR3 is CASSRDRNTGELFF. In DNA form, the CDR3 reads TGTGCCAGTAGTAGGGACAGAAACACCGGGGAGCTGTTTTTT. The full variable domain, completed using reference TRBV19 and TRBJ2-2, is DGGITQSPKYLFRKEGQNVTLSCEQNLNHDAMYWYRQDPGQGLRLIYYSQIVNDFQKGDIAEGYSVSREKKESFPLTVTSAQKNPTAFYLCASSRDRNTGELFFGEGSRLTVL.

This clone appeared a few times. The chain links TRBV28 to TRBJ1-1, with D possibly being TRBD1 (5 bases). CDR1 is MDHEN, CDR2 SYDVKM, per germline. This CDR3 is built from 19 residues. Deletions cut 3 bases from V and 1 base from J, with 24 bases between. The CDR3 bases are TGTGCCAGCAGTTTTTGGTCCCTTTTGTCGGGGGAGGGGAACACTGAAGCTTTCTTT. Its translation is CASSFWSLLSGEGNTEAFF.

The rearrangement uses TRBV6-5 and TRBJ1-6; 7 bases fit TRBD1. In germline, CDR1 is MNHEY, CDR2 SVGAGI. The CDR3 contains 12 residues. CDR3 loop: CTSGQFNSPLHF. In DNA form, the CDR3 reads TGTACTTCGGGACAGTTTAATTCACCCCTCCACTTT.

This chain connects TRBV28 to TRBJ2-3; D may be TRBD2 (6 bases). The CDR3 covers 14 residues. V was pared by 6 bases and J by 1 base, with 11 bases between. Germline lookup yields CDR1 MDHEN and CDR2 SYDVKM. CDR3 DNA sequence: TGTGCCAGCAGAACGGGAGTTGGCACAGATACGCAGTATTTT. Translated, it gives CASRTGVGTDTQYF.

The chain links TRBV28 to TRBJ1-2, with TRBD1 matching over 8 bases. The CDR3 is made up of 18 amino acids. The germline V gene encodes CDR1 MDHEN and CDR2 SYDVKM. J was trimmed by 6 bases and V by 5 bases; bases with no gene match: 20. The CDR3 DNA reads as TGTGCCAGCAGTACTTTACCATTGGCGACAGGGGACGCTCATGGCTACACCTTC. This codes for CASSTLPLATGDAHGYTF.

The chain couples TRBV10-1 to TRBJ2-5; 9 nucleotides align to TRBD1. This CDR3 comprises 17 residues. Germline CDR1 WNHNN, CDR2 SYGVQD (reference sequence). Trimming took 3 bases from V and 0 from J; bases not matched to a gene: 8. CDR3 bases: TGCGCCAGCAGTGATTTCGGACAGGGGAGGTACCAAGAGACCCAGTACTTC. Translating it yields CASSDFGQGRYQETQYF.

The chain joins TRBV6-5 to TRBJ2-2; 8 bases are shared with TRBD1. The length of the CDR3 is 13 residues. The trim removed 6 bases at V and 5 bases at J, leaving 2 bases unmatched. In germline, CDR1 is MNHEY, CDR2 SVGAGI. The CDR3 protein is CASRTGGTGELFF. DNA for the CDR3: TGTGCCAGCAGAACAGGGGGAACCGGGGAGCTGTTTTTT.

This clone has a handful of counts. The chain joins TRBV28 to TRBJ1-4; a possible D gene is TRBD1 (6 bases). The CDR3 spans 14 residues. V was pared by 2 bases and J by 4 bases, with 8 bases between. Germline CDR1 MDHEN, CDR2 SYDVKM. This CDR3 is CASSLTGFNEKLFF. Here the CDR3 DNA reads TGTGCCAGCAGTTTAACAGGGTTTAATGAAAAACTGTTTTTT.